The 31 T cell receptor beta chains below were found in one sample sequenced in a study of CD8 T cells in Susac syndrome. Reverse transcription of roughly 0.5 to 1 ug RNA used random hexamers. One entry per CDR3 protein results from TCRdb running MiXCR on the immunoSEQ multiplex PCR reads. The table shows around 170,000 distinct CDR3 sequences, with around 93% occurring only once. Specimen: CD8+ T cells from PBMCs. All receptors derive from a human donor with Susac syndrome.

This clonotype was recorded only once. The chain has TRBV12-3 or TRBV12-4 and TRBJ2-7; perhaps TRBD1 as D (5 bases). This CDR3 comprises 14 residues. With 7 bases removed from V and 3 bases from J, the gap between germline ends came to 16 bases. The CDR3 sequence: CASNLGDSDYEQYF. The CDR3 nucleotides are TGTGCCAGCAACCTCGGAGACAGTGACTACGAGCAGTACTTC.

J is TRBJ2-7 and V is TRBV7-2; no definite D call. Germline V gives CDR1 SGHTA, CDR2 FQGNSA. There are 15 residues in the CDR3. V lost 2 bases and J lost 0, with 11 bases in between. DNA of the CDR3: TGTGCCAGCAGCTTAAACCCTAGTCTCTCCTACGAGCAGTACTTC. It codes for CASSLNPSLSYEQYF.

Regarding this clonotype: The junction shows a germline mismatch at one end, possibly a read error. The genes are TRBV29-1 and TRBJ2-1; D is ambiguous. Germline CDR1 reads SQVTM; CDR2 reads ANQGSEA. CDR3 length: 15 amino acids. CDR3 in DNA: TGCAGCGTTGAAGCTGTCGTCCCAAGCTACGATGAGCAGTTCTTC. Translated, it gives CSVEAVVPSYDEQFF.

The rearrangement joins TRBV5-1 to TRBJ2-3; 10 nucleotides line up with TRBD2. Germline V gene data show CDR1 as SGHRS and CDR2 as YFSETQ. The trim removed 3 bases at V and 3 bases at J, leaving 10 bases unmatched. CDR3 length: 17 amino acids. For the CDR3, the DNA is TGCGCCAGCAGCTCGATGCTAGCGGGAGAAGTGACAGATACGCAGTATTTT. It yields the protein CASSSMLAGEVTDTQYF.

This chain links TRBV11-2 with TRBJ2-7, with D uncertain. Trimming took off 0 bases at V and 0 bases at J, with 9 bases between the two ends. The germline CDR1 and CDR2 sequences are SGHAT and FQNNGV. This CDR3 comprises 15 residues. The CDR3 protein is CASSLEGRSSYEQYF. Written as DNA, the CDR3 is TGTGCCAGCAGCTTAGAGGGCAGGAGCTCCTACGAGCAGTACTTC.

V and J are TRBV20-1 and TRBJ1-1; D is undetermined. The CDR3 runs to 14 residues. Germline V gives CDR1 DFQATT, CDR2 SNEGSKA (reference sequence). V shed 1 base and J shed 0 bases, with 9 bases lying between them. In nucleotides, the CDR3 is TGCAGTGCTAGAGTTTCTGCCATGAACACTGAAGCTTTCTTT. This translates into CSARVSAMNTEAFF.

The chain combines TRBV30 with TRBJ1-2; tentative D call: TRBD1 (5 bases). The CDR3 loop spans 11 amino acids. The germline gives CDR1 GTSNPN, CDR2 SVGIG (reference sequence). V lost 5 bases and J lost 5, with 9 bases in between. The CDR3 sequence is CAWDSYYGYTF. CDR3 bases: TGTGCCTGGGACAGCTATTATGGCTACACCTTC.

The genes are TRBV5-1 and TRBJ2-1, with 7 bases lining up with TRBD1. The V segment lost 5 bases and the J segment 6 bases; nucleotides outside the gene matches: 8. The CDR3 runs to 14 residues. Germline lookup yields CDR1 SGHRS and CDR2 YFSETQ. The CDR3 is CASRRQGEGNEQFF. The CDR3 DNA reads as TGCGCCAGCAGACGACAGGGTGAGGGCAATGAGCAGTTCTTC.

The chain uses TRBV6-5 and TRBJ1-2, with D possibly being TRBD1 (5 bases). The V and J ends lost 3 bases and 5 bases respectively, with 16 bases between them. Per germline, CDR1 MNHEY and CDR2 SVGAGI. The CDR3 spans 15 residues. CDR3 nucleotides: TGTGCCAGCAGTTATCGGGACGGGCTCCGGTATGGCTACACCTTC. Its translation: CASSYRDGLRYGYTF.

J is TRBJ1-4 and V is TRBV5-6; D remains ambiguous. Germline V gene sequence: CDR1 SGHDT, CDR2 YYEEEE. The CDR3 is 15 residues long. Trimming removed 3 bases from V and 0 bases from J, with 9 bases in between. CDR3 sequence: CASSWNTATNEKLFF. The CDR3 bases are TGTGCCAGCAGCTGGAATACTGCAACTAATGAAAAACTGTTTTTT. Filled out from reference TRBV5-6 and TRBJ1-4, the complete variable domain reads DAGVTQSPTHLIKTRGQQVTLRCSPKSGHDTVSWYQQALGQGPQFIFQYYEEEERQRGNFPDRFSGHQFPNYSSELNVNALLLGDSALYLCASSWNTATNEKLFFGSGTQLSVL.

This chain joins TRBV30 and TRBJ2-7; the D is unclear. Between the trimmed V and J ends, which lost 3 bases and 2 bases, there was a span of 8 bases. CDR1 and CDR2 from the germline V gene are GTSNPN and SVGIG (reference sequence). The CDR3 contains 12 residues. The CDR3 loop is CAWSRETYEQYF. The CDR3 DNA follows: TGTGCCTGGAGCAGAGAAACCTACGAGCAGTACTTC. Complete variable domain (other parts from reference TRBV30 and TRBJ2-7): SQTIHQWPATLVQPVGSPLSLECTVEGTSNPNLYWYRQAAGRGLQLLFYSVGIGQISSEVPQNLSASRPQDRQFILSSKKLLLSDSGFYLCAWSRETYEQYFGPGTRLTVT.

The chain recombines TRBV20-1 with TRBJ2-4, with 8 bases aligning to TRBD2. The V segment lost 0 bases and the J segment 3 bases; nucleotides outside the gene matches: 4. The CDR3 length is 15 residues. The germline gives CDR1 DFQATT, CDR2 SNEGSKA (reference sequence). The CDR3 loop is CSARENGRDKNIQYF. The CDR3 nucleotides are TGCAGTGCTAGAGAAAACGGGAGGGACAAAAACATTCAGTACTTC.

The chain couples TRBV29-1 to TRBJ2-1; D might be TRBD2 (6 bases). CDR1 is SQVTM, CDR2 ANQGSEA, per germline. The V gene lost 3 bases and the J gene lost 2 bases, with 23 bases spanning the gap. The CDR3 is 18 amino acids. CDR3 sequence (DNA): TGCAGCGTTGATTTTGCGCGGCGAGCGGGCGCCACCTACAATGAGCAGTTCTTC. The encoded protein is CSVDFARRAGATYNEQFF.

The J gene is TRBJ2-3, the V gene TRBV30; D may match TRBD1 or TRBD2 (5 bases each). The CDR3 spans 13 residues. With 5 bases removed from V and 1 base from J, the gap between germline ends came to 10 bases. Germline V gene sequence: CDR1 GTSNPN, CDR2 SVGIG (reference sequence). The CDR3 DNA reads TGTGCCTGGGGACTGGGGGGCACAGATACGCAGTATTTT. It yields the protein CAWGLGGTDTQYF.

The chain is built from TRBV29-1 and TRBJ2-7, with TRBD2 matching 16 bases. V lost 4 bases and J lost 0; bases outside the gene matches: 18. Germline values: CDR1 SQVTM, CDR2 ANQGSEA. This CDR3 contains 21 residues. CDR3 bases: TGCAGCGTTGGATCCTTCCCTACTAAGGGACTAGCGGGAGGGACCTCCTACGAGCAGTACTTC. Amino acids: CSVGSFPTKGLAGGTSYEQYF.

The J gene is TRBJ2-3, the V gene TRBV30; unclear D gene. This CDR3 contains 11 residues. V lost 4 bases and J 2 bases, leaving 4 bases between the germline ends. The V gene's germline CDR1 is GTSNPN and CDR2 SVGIG (reference sequence). The CDR3 reads CAWTYTDTQYF. The CDR3 coding sequence is TGTGCCTGGACATACACAGATACGCAGTATTTT.

This chain joins TRBV11-1 and TRBJ2-1; TRBD2 matches at 7 bases. Germline CDR1 SGHAT, CDR2 FQDESV (reference sequence). V lost 5 bases and J lost 6; bases outside the gene matches: 7. There are 14 residues in the CDR3. In nucleotides, the CDR3 is TGTGCCAGCAGCCCCCGGACTAGTCCCAATGAGCAGTTCTTC. Encoded protein: CASSPRTSPNEQFF.

V usage is TRBV9 and J usage is TRBJ2-1; TRBD2 matches 9 bases. Trimming cost V 0 bases and J 1 base; bases outside gene matches: 5. CDR3 size: 17 residues. Per the germline V gene, CDR1 is SGDLS and CDR2 is YYNGEE. DNA for the CDR3: TGTGCCAGCAGCGTAGCGTCTAGCGGGGTATCCTACAATGAGCAGTTCTTC. It yields the protein CASSVASSGVSYNEQFF.

This clonotype was detected once. The gene calls are TRBV6-5 and TRBJ2-3; unclear D gene. Germline V gene data show CDR1 as MNHEY and CDR2 as SVGAGI. The CDR3 loop spans 12 amino acids. V lost 6 bases and J lost 2, with 6 bases in between. CDR3 nucleotide sequence: TGTGCCAGCAGCTCAGTCACAGATACGCAGTATTTT. Encoded protein: CASSSVTDTQYF.

The chain couples TRBV28 to TRBJ1-2; TRBD1 matches 8 bases. CDR1 MDHEN and CDR2 SYDVKM come from the germline V gene. V shed 8 bases, J shed 3 bases, and the junction held 5 bases outside the gene matches. The CDR3 runs to 13 residues. The DNA of the CDR3 is TGTGCCAGCCGACAGGGGTTTGACTATGGCTACACCTTC. Its translation: CASRQGFDYGYTF.

The chain recombines TRBV28 with TRBJ2-7; TRBD1 might be the D (5 bases). This CDR3 contains 15 residues. Germline V gene data show CDR1 as MDHEN and CDR2 as SYDVKM. V was pared by 5 bases and J by 2 bases, with 16 bases between. The CDR3 DNA reads TGTGCCAGCAGTCAAGCCCCAGACAGAACCTACGAGCAGTACTTC. This encodes CASSQAPDRTYEQYF.

This clonotype was seen once. The chain joins TRBV30 to TRBJ1-1; possible D gene TRBD1, 6 bases. This CDR3 region has 13 residues. Germline values: CDR1 GTSNPN, CDR2 SVGIG (reference sequence). V lost 3 bases and J 6 bases, leaving 14 bases between the germline ends. CDR3 sequence reads: CAWSSQGRAEAFF. The CDR3 nucleotides read TGTGCCTGGAGCTCTCAGGGGAGGGCTGAAGCTTTCTTT.

The table lists this clonotype with a count of one. V and J are TRBV7-8 and TRBJ2-7; D gene ambiguous. The ends were cut back, 0 bases at V and 2 bases at J, with 14 bases in the middle. The CDR3 has 16 residues. Per germline, CDR1 SGHVS and CDR2 FQNEAQ. The CDR3 DNA follows: TGTGCCAGCAGCTTAGCTGTTCAGACGGCCGCCTACGAGCAGTACTTC. This encodes CASSLAVQTAAYEQYF.

The chain recombines TRBV18 with TRBJ2-7; tentatively, D is TRBD1 (5 bases). Trimming removed 4 bases from V and 3 bases from J, with 13 bases in between. This CDR3 has 14 residues. Per the germline V gene, CDR1 is KGHSH and CDR2 is LQKENI. CDR3: CASSLRQPSYEQYF. The DNA of the CDR3 is TGTGCCAGCTCACTAAGACAGCCAAGCTACGAGCAGTACTTC.

The gene calls are TRBV12-3 or TRBV12-4 and TRBJ2-3; a weak D match, TRBD1 (5 bases). The CDR3 consists of 14 residues. The V and J ends lost 5 bases and 6 bases respectively, with 15 bases between them. Here the CDR3 reads CASSLQDQGDTQYF. CDR3 coding DNA: TGTGCCAGCAGTCTACAGGATCAAGGGGATACGCAGTATTTT.

As regards this clonotype: A junction boundary mismatches the germline segment, possibly from a read error. This chain uses TRBV7-9 with TRBJ2-5, with 7 nucleotides matching TRBD2. This CDR3 is built from 12 residues. The germline CDR1 and CDR2 sequences are SEHNR and FQNEAQ (reference sequence). CDR3: CASSLAVKTQYF. In nucleotides, the CDR3 is TGTGCCAGCAGCCTAGCGGTGAAGACCCAGTACTTC.

The rearrangement uses TRBV24-1 and TRBJ2-3; the match to TRBD1 covers 8 bases. J was trimmed by 5 bases and V by 2 bases; bases with no gene match: 8. The CDR3 spans 16 residues. CDR1 KGHDR and CDR2 SFDVKD come from the germline V gene. The DNA for the CDR3 is TGTGCCACCAGTGATTCGAGGGACAGGCGAGTAGATACGCAGTATTTT. Protein: CATSDSRDRRVDTQYF.

The chain carries TRBV6-5 and TRBJ2-3; D is perhaps TRBD2 (5 bases). This CDR3 is built from 16 residues. Germline V gives CDR1 MNHEY, CDR2 SVGAGI. V gave up 0 bases and J gave up 0 bases, with 10 bases separating them. The CDR3 here is CASSYSMRTSTDTQYF. CDR3 nucleotides: TGTGCCAGCAGTTACTCGATGCGGACTAGCACAGATACGCAGTATTTT.

Regarding this clonotype: A junction end diverges from the germline sequence, so it may reflect a read error. The chain has TRBV7-7 and TRBJ2-5; 9 bases are shared with TRBD2. Germline assignment: CDR1 SSHAT and CDR2 FNYEAQ (reference sequence). The CDR3 length is 16 residues. The CDR3 spells CASSPGTSSPQETQYF. The CDR3 bases are TGTGCTAGCAGCCCGGGGACTAGCTCCCCCCAAGAGACCCAGTACTTC.

This sequence joins TRBV24-1 and TRBJ1-2, with 7 bases lining up with TRBD1. Germline V gene sequence: CDR1 KGHDR, CDR2 SFDVKD. V dropped 7 bases and J dropped 6; count of bases not matched to a gene: 4. The CDR3 is 12 residues long. CDR3 nucleotides: TGTGCCACCAGCCTGACAGGGAATGGCTACACCTTC. As protein: CATSLTGNGYTF.

The gene calls are TRBV2 and TRBJ2-1, with TRBD1 matching over 9 bases. Losses at the gene ends were 4 bases for V and 7 bases for J; bases not matched to a gene: 5. The CDR3 runs to 14 residues. From germline, CDR1 is SNHLY and CDR2 FYNNEI. The CDR3 is CASSALQGANEQFF. The CDR3 coding sequence is TGTGCCAGCAGTGCGCTACAGGGGGCTAATGAGCAGTTCTTC.